These T cell receptor beta chains were read from a single sample in a study of cytomegalovirus exposure and HLA in healthy donors. Some clones are missing from TCRdb's copy, which holds only in-frame ones; the method was immunoSEQ multiplex PCR. Found here are about 180,000 clones, about three quarters of them singletons; the top ten hold 4.5% to 6%. Specimen: PBMCs. All receptors derive from a man aged 35 to 55 in good health and CMV-seronegative. CDR3s include the opening cysteine and the closing phenylalanine or tryptophan.

CASSAGTIETQYF	TRBJ2-5	TRBV9
CASSLEGGETQYF	TRBJ2-5	TRBV7-2
CASSVEGGYTF	TRBJ1-2	TRBV7-9
CASSRTGTGYNEQFF	TRBJ2-1	TRBV18
CSVLGQGSNTQYF	TRBJ2-3	TRBV29-1
CASSQEGGAEPQHF	TRBJ1-5	TRBV4-3
CASRPGGDTQYF	TRBJ2-3	TRBV7-2
CASGLGPGSQNQPQHF	TRBJ1-5	TRBV12-5
CASSVRARGIHEAFF	TRBJ1-1	TRBV6-1
CASSEIDRDRGMPYEQYF	TRBJ2-7	TRBV10-1
CASSQGAGQPSYEQYF	.	TRBV4-3
CASSDTGYNQPQHF	TRBJ1-5	TRBV11-2
CASSSTGGSETQYF	TRBJ2-5	TRBV9
CASSPGLLYGYTF	TRBJ1-2	TRBV6-5
CASSIRASGRGNEQFF	TRBJ2-1	TRBV19
CASSKRQGVDYEQYF	TRBJ2-7	TRBV5-8
CASSVSGQGENIQYF	TRBJ2-4	TRBV9
CASSRGLGAQDEKLFF	TRBJ1-4	TRBV4-3
CASSPAGQGGQPQHF	TRBJ1-5	TRBV5-1
CASSEFGSSGANVLTF	TRBJ2-6	TRBV2
CASSAGQGPYEQYF	TRBJ2-7	TRBV9
CASRPAGPIDTQYF	TRBJ2-3	TRBV6-5
CASLPYTGELFF	TRBJ2-2	TRBV11-2
CASRETGGDQPQHF	TRBJ1-5	TRBV6-6
CASSQFPGQSYEQYF	TRBJ2-7	TRBV4-3
CASSVAGGGAYEQYF	TRBJ2-7	TRBV9
CASSSPRGVSYEQYF	TRBJ2-7	TRBV5-4
CASSPQGQETQYF	TRBJ2-5	TRBV7-9
CASSLAGGAGKNIQYF	TRBJ2-4	TRBV5-1
CAGSLGGGAYDEKLFF	TRBJ1-4	TRBV2
CASSVARQGRETQYF	TRBJ2-5	TRBV7-9
CASSEITGGAQEQYF	TRBJ2-7	TRBV10-1
CASSEGTSSYNEQFF	TRBJ2-1	TRBV6-1
CASSLGPQAYGYTF	TRBJ1-2	TRBV5-1
CASRADRDKDNEQFF	TRBJ2-1	TRBV27
CASSVSPDRGLTGELFF	TRBJ2-2	TRBV9
CASSLFPDRGDGYTF	TRBJ1-2	TRBV11-2
CASSVPAGDLGNQPQHF	TRBJ1-5	TRBV19
CASSTGTLNTGELFF	.	TRBV6-4
CASSHTGGAYNEQFF	TRBJ2-1	TRBV4-3
CASNSIGSSYNEQFF	TRBJ2-1	TRBV11-3
CASSPVAGHPTNEKLFF	TRBJ1-4	TRBV9
CASSIDLGQEFYGYTF	TRBJ1-2	TRBV19